What follows are 27 T cell receptor beta chains derived from one specimen sequenced in a study of shared clonotypes between healthy human individuals. Clones were sequenced by immunoSEQ multiplex PCR, and TCRdb holds only the in-frame ones, with some missing. The table shows about 2,200,000 clones, with under 95% occurring only once. Naive-designated CD8 cells lacked CD45RO, were positively enriched for CCR7, and omitted terminally differentiated effector memory CD45RA+ cells. The specimen sequenced was naive CD8+ T cells from PBMCs. The source is a man younger than 30 in good health. Some clones in this sample may be carry-over from other donors' samples.

The rearrangement uses TRBV29-1 and TRBJ2-2; weak D call: TRBD2 (5 bases). This CDR3 is 13 amino acids long. With 5 bases removed from V and 0 bases from J, the gap between germline ends came to 7 bases. CDR1 and CDR2 (germline): SQVTM, ANQGSEA. The CDR3 sequence is CSVTAANTGELFF. The CDR3, as DNA: TGCAGCGTTACAGCGGCGAACACCGGGGAGCTGTTTTTT.

The chain couples TRBV19 to TRBJ1-1; maybe TRBD1 (5 bases). Trimming took off 2 bases at V and 5 bases at J, with 12 bases between the two ends. Germline V gene lookup returns CDR1 LNHDA and CDR2 SQIVND (reference sequence). The CDR3 has 14 amino acids. The CDR3 protein is CASSIKGRRTEAFF. In nucleotides, the CDR3 is TGTGCCAGTAGTATAAAGGGGAGACGTACTGAAGCTTTCTTT.

This rearrangement joins TRBV28 to TRBJ1-2; a weak D match, TRBD1 (6 bases). The CDR3 sequence is 14 residues long. Per the germline V gene, CDR1 is MDHEN and CDR2 is SYDVKM. The V gene lost 6 bases and the J gene lost 6 bases, with 17 bases spanning the gap. The CDR3 region is CASRQTGTRDGYTF. The CDR3 nucleotides read TGTGCCAGCAGGCAAACCGGGACACGGGATGGCTACACCTTC.

The chain couples TRBV6-5 to TRBJ2-5, with 9 bases lining up with TRBD1. V dropped 4 bases and J dropped 3; count of bases not matched to a gene: 9. This CDR3 region has 16 residues. Germline V gene data show CDR1 as MNHEY and CDR2 as SVGAGI. The CDR3 DNA is TGTGCCAGCAGTTCCCCGGGACAGGGAACCGAAGAGACCCAGTACTTC. It translates to CASSSPGQGTEETQYF.

A note on this clone: Distinct nucleotide sequences in the sample also encode this CDR3. The chain has TRBV4-3 and TRBJ2-1; D may correspond to TRBD1 or TRBD2 (5 bases each). Germline V gene sequence: CDR1 LGHNA, CDR2 YSLEER. V was trimmed by 0 bases and J by 0 bases, leaving 9 bases between them. The CDR3 consists of 16 residues. The CDR3 sequence: CASSQDWGSSYNEQFF. CDR3 nucleotide sequence: TGCGCCAGCAGCCAAGACTGGGGGTCCTCCTACAATGAGCAGTTCTTC.

The genes are TRBV19 and TRBJ2-1, with D perhaps matching TRBD2 (5 bases). The V end lost 5 bases, the J end lost 8 bases, and 19 bases lay between the germline ends. The CDR3 extends over 15 amino acids. From germline, CDR1 is LNHDA and CDR2 SQIVND (reference sequence). CDR3 amino acids: CASSVVLARLDEQFF. CDR3 nucleotides: TGTGCCAGTAGTGTAGTATTAGCGCGTTTGGATGAGCAGTTCTTC.

This clone appeared a single time. The gene calls are TRBV7-2 and TRBJ1-3, with TRBD1 matching 8 bases. The CDR3 covers 17 residues. Trimming took 8 bases from V and 4 from J; bases not matched to a gene: 16. CDR1 is SGHTA, CDR2 FQGNSA, per germline. CDR3 sequence reads: CASSLWMTGDPGNTIYF. CDR3 bases: TGTGCCAGCTCTTTGTGGATGACAGGGGATCCCGGAAACACCATATATTTT.

CDR3 protein: CAWVPRRSWTYEQYF. In nucleotides, the CDR3 is TGTGCCTGGGTCCCCAGGCGGAGCTGGACCTACGAGCAGTACTTC. J is TRBJ2-7 and V is TRBV30; D is undetermined. V lost 5 bases and J lost 2, with 19 bases in between. There are 15 residues in the CDR3. Germline CDR1 is GTSNPN and CDR2 is SVGIG (reference sequence).

The rearrangement joins TRBV27 to TRBJ2-3; D gene ambiguous. This CDR3 spans 14 amino acids. Deletions cut 7 bases from V and 1 base from J, with 12 bases between. Per germline, CDR1 MNHEY and CDR2 SMNVEV (reference sequence). The CDR3 DNA is TGTGCCAGCACCGTCGGGTCGGGCACAGATACGCAGTATTTT. Protein product: CASTVGSGTDTQYF.

V usage is TRBV19 and J usage is TRBJ2-2; D is perhaps TRBD1 or TRBD2 (6 bases each). Per germline, CDR1 LNHDA and CDR2 SQIVND (reference sequence). Between the trimmed V and J ends, which lost 3 bases and 1 base, there was a span of 15 bases. The CDR3 length is 17 residues. CDR3 nucleotides: TGTGCCAGTAGTATCGACAGGAGGGCCGAGAACACCGGGGAGCTGTTTTTT. Protein product: CASSIDRRAENTGELFF.

The chain uses TRBV5-6 and TRBJ2-7; 11 bases map to TRBD1. The CDR3 contains 16 residues. The trim removed 4 bases at V and 2 bases at J, leaving 8 bases unmatched. Germline CDR1 and CDR2: SGHDT and YYEEEE. The DNA of the CDR3 is TGTGCCAGCAGCCCCCGCCCGGGACAGGGGGCCTACGAGCAGTACTTC. Translated, it gives CASSPRPGQGAYEQYF.

This chain connects TRBV4-3 to TRBJ2-5, with D perhaps matching TRBD1 (5 bases). Trimming pared 0 bases from V and 5 bases from J, leaving 16 bases between. CDR1 is LGHNA, CDR2 YSLEER, per germline. CDR3 length: 16 residues. For the CDR3, the DNA is TGCGCCAGCAGCCAAGACAGGGTGCGGCTAGTGGAGACCCAGTACTTC. This gives the protein CASSQDRVRLVETQYF.

The chain couples TRBV28 to TRBJ2-3, with 15 bases that match TRBD2. CDR1 MDHEN and CDR2 SYDVKM come from the germline V gene. J lost 3 bases, V lost 5 bases, and 3 bases had no gene match. The CDR3 sequence is 16 residues long. CDR3 coding DNA: TGTGCCAGCAGTGCCGGGACTAGCGGGAGGACAGATACGCAGTATTTT. This gives the protein CASSAGTSGRTDTQYF.

The chain employs TRBV27 and TRBJ1-3; D is unresolved. Germline assignment: CDR1 MNHEY and CDR2 SMNVEV (reference sequence). The CDR3 covers 13 residues. Trimming pared 3 bases from V and 4 bases from J, leaving 7 bases between. The CDR3: CASSLWAGNTIYF. DNA of the CDR3: TGTGCCAGCAGTTTGTGGGCGGGAAACACCATATATTTT.

V and J are TRBV29-1 and TRBJ2-2, with D possibly being TRBD1 (5 bases). Germline V gene lookup returns CDR1 SQVTM and CDR2 ANQGSEA. CDR3 length equals 14 residues. Trimming took off 5 bases at V and 5 bases at J, with 15 bases between the two ends. CDR3 residues: CSVQGGVGTGELFF. For the CDR3, the DNA is TGCAGCGTTCAGGGTGGGGTAGGAACCGGGGAGCTGTTTTTT.

The chain uses TRBV5-4 and TRBJ2-2; tentatively, D is TRBD2 (5 bases). The CDR3 consists of 15 residues. Germline CDR1 SGHNT, CDR2 YYREEE (reference sequence). Trimming cost V 0 bases and J 4 bases, with 10 bases left between them. CDR3 sequence (DNA): TGTGCCAGCAGCTTGGCGGGAACGGTCACCGGGGAGCTGTTTTTT. This encodes CASSLAGTVTGELFF.

This clone was counted once. The rearrangement links TRBV4-3 to TRBJ2-1; no clear D gene. Per the germline V gene, CDR1 is LGHNA and CDR2 is YSLEER. Trimming took 0 bases from V and 4 from J, leaving 16 bases between them. The CDR3 is made up of 17 amino acids. The CDR3 sequence is CASSQERLHGLYNEQFF. As DNA, the CDR3 is TGCGCCAGCAGCCAAGAGCGGTTGCATGGGTTGTACAATGAGCAGTTCTTC.

This clone was seen a few times. Other DNA variants within this sample encode the same CDR3. The chain couples TRBV20-1 to TRBJ1-2; no definite D call. The V end lost 6 bases, the J end lost 3 bases, and 5 bases lay between the germline ends. This CDR3 comprises 10 residues. The germline CDR1 and CDR2 sequences are DFQATT and SNEGSKA (reference sequence). For the CDR3, the DNA is TGCAGTGCAAGGGACTATGGCTACACCTTC. Translating gives CSARDYGYTF.

The rearrangement uses TRBV6-6 and TRBJ1-1, with D possibly matching TRBD1 (6 bases). The CDR3 loop spans 14 amino acids. Between the trimmed V and J ends, which lost 7 bases and 5 bases, there was a span of 17 bases. CDR1 MNHNY and CDR2 SVGAGI come from the germline V gene (reference sequence). The CDR3 spells CASITQGTGTEAFF. CDR3 DNA: TGTGCCAGCATTACCCAGGGGACTGGGACTGAAGCTTTCTTT.

Concerning this clone itself: Other DNA sequences in the sample encode the same CDR3. The J gene is TRBJ1-1, the V gene TRBV9; possibly TRBD1 for D (6 bases). In germline, CDR1 is SGDLS, CDR2 YYNGEE. Deletions cut 0 bases from V and 0 bases from J, with 9 bases between. The CDR3 sequence is 15 residues long. CDR3 residues: CASSVGGHLNTEAFF. CDR3 DNA: TGTGCCAGCAGCGTAGGGGGACACTTGAACACTGAAGCTTTCTTT.

The chain is built from TRBV19 and TRBJ2-3; either TRBD1 or TRBD2 may fit D (5 bases each). The germline V gene has CDR1 LNHDA and CDR2 SQIVND (reference sequence). Between the trimmed V and J ends, which lost 3 bases and 0 bases, there was a span of 10 bases. The CDR3 totals 15 residues. This CDR3 reads CASSIGGRSTDTQYF. CDR3 in DNA: TGTGCCAGTAGTATTGGGGGACGGAGCACAGATACGCAGTATTTT.

CDR3 DNA sequence: TGTGCCAGCAGCCCCTCCCCAGTGGGAACTGAAGCTTTCTTT. Its protein is CASSPSPVGTEAFF. J is TRBJ1-1 and V is TRBV7-3; D gene uncertain. The CDR3 totals 14 residues. In germline, CDR1 is SGHTA, CDR2 FQGTGA. Between the trimmed V and J ends, which lost 5 bases and 5 bases, there was a span of 15 bases.

This chain's CDR3 is CASSYRTGYYGYTF. DNA of the CDR3: TGTGCCAGCAGTTACCGGACGGGGTACTATGGCTACACCTTC. This rearrangement joins TRBV6-5 to TRBJ1-2; D gene ambiguous. The CDR3 runs to 14 residues. V lost 2 bases and J 3 bases, leaving 10 bases between the germline ends. In germline, CDR1 is MNHEY, CDR2 SVGAGI.

V gene TRBV27 combines with J gene TRBJ2-7; possibly TRBD1 for D (6 bases). The CDR3 contains 13 residues. Trimming took off 8 bases at V and 3 bases at J, with 14 bases between the two ends. Germline CDR1 MNHEY, CDR2 SMNVEV (reference sequence). CDR3 residues: CASGIGQSYEQYF. As DNA, the CDR3 is TGTGCCAGCGGAATAGGACAGAGCTACGAGCAGTACTTC.

V usage is TRBV5-4 and J usage is TRBJ1-1; D remains ambiguous. The CDR3 contains 15 residues. V was pared by 3 bases and J by 1 base, with 13 bases between. Germline V gene sequence: CDR1 SGHNT, CDR2 YYREEE (reference sequence). The CDR3 sequence: CASSSLGGENTEAFF. For the CDR3, the DNA is TGTGCCAGCAGCTCCCTGGGCGGGGAGAACACTGAAGCTTTCTTT.

This chain links TRBV27 with TRBJ2-5; D may be TRBD2 (5 bases). This CDR3 contains 15 residues. Trimming removed 3 bases from V and 3 bases from J, with 14 bases in between. CDR1 MNHEY and CDR2 SMNVEV come from the germline V gene (reference sequence). In DNA form, the CDR3 reads TGTGCCAGCAGTTTCGGTCTAGCTTCGAAAGAGACCCAGTACTTC. Translating gives CASSFGLASKETQYF.

This chain joins TRBV6-5 and TRBJ2-1, with TRBD2 matching 10 bases. Germline CDR1 and CDR2: MNHEY and SVGAGI. V was clipped by 7 bases and J by 8 bases; unmatched bases: 11. The CDR3 has 15 residues. The CDR3 DNA is TGTGCCAGCATCCCCGGTAGCGGGAGGTTAGATGAGCAGTTCTTC. It is translated as CASIPGSGRLDEQFF.